The 15 T cell receptor beta chains listed next were all sequenced from one sample in a study of control samples from healthy donors and cancer patients. Assay: immunoSEQ multiplex PCR; the TCRdb copy retains only in-frame clones and omits some. The top ten hold 12% to 15% of the sample, which has over 150,000 clones, 94% seen once. The source material was PBMCs. The source is a man in his 60s with colorectal cancer.

CDR3 in DNA: TGTGCCAGCAGCTTAAAGGGGAGGGGAGAGACCCAGTACTTC. It translates to CASSLKGRGETQYF. This chain connects TRBV7-9 to TRBJ2-5; 7 positions agree with TRBD2. V shed 2 bases and J 4 bases; nucleotides not matched to a gene: 4. The CDR3 contains 14 residues. Germline CDR1 SEHNR, CDR2 FQNEAQ (reference sequence).

The gene calls are TRBV11-2 and TRBJ2-2, with TRBD2 identical over 7 bases. The CDR3 is 15 amino acids. J lost 5 bases, V lost 5 bases, and 8 bases had no gene match. CDR1 and CDR2 (germline): SGHAT, FQNNGV. CDR3 region: CASSPRGDVTGELFF. The CDR3 DNA is TGTGCCAGCAGCCCCCGGGGGGATGTAACCGGGGAGCTGTTTTTT.

This clone was counted once. This rearrangement joins TRBV10-3 to TRBJ2-5, with unresolved D. This CDR3 has 15 amino acids. The germline V gene encodes CDR1 ENHRY and CDR2 SYGVKD. V was trimmed by 6 bases and J by 3 bases, leaving 17 bases between them. DNA of the CDR3: TGTGCCATCAGCCGATTGCCCTCGACGGAAGAGACCCAGTACTTC. Protein sequence: CAISRLPSTEETQYF.

The rearrangement links TRBV27 to TRBJ2-7, with a weak D call TRBD1 (5 bases). Trimming pared 0 bases from V and 4 bases from J, leaving 13 bases between. The germline V gene encodes CDR1 MNHEY and CDR2 SMNVEV (reference sequence). This CDR3 region has 15 residues. The CDR3: CASSLSGRGRYEQYF. The CDR3 nucleotides are TGTGCCAGCAGTTTATCAGGTAGGGGAAGGTACGAGCAGTACTTC.

The chain uses TRBV24-1 and TRBJ1-1, with D possibly matching TRBD1 (5 bases). This CDR3 is 14 amino acids long. From germline, CDR1 is KGHDR and CDR2 SFDVKD. The ends were cut back, 7 bases at V and 1 base at J, with 12 bases in the middle. The CDR3 nucleotides are TGTGCCACCAGGGACGGAGGGGCGAACACTGAAGCTTTCTTT. It translates to CATRDGGANTEAFF.

The chain is built from TRBV6-5 and TRBJ2-5; the match to TRBD1 covers 8 bases. Germline V gives CDR1 MNHEY, CDR2 SVGAGI. This CDR3 is 14 amino acids long. The ends lost 6 bases at V and 7 bases at J; junction bases unmatched: 10. The CDR3 loop reads CASRVGQAAVTQYF. CDR3 DNA sequence: TGTGCCAGCAGGGTGGGACAGGCTGCCGTGACCCAGTACTTC.

This rearrangement joins TRBV11-2 to TRBJ1-1; maybe TRBD1 (6 bases). Germline V gene sequence: CDR1 SGHAT, CDR2 FQNNGV. The CDR3 spans 18 residues. Between the trimmed V and J ends, which lost 5 bases and 0 bases, there was a span of 22 bases. Here the CDR3 DNA reads TGTGCCAGCAGCCTAGTGACGGGGGCGGGAGTCATGAACACTGAAGCTTTCTTT. Translation: CASSLVTGAGVMNTEAFF.

This chain joins TRBV27 and TRBJ2-7; D is unresolved. V was shortened by 7 bases and J by 2 bases, with 12 bases between the two germline ends. CDR1 is MNHEY, CDR2 SMNVEV, per germline (reference sequence). The CDR3 totals 13 residues. The CDR3 DNA follows: TGTGCCAGCAACGATGGTCAGACCTACGAGCAGTACTTC. Protein: CASNDGQTYEQYF.

The chain carries TRBV6-1 and TRBJ1-2; D call uncertain. The V and J ends lost 2 bases and 5 bases respectively, with 12 bases between them. Per the germline V gene, CDR1 is MNHNS and CDR2 is SASEGT. The CDR3 extends over 14 amino acids. Here the CDR3 reads CASSEPLETYGYTF. In DNA form, the CDR3 reads TGTGCCAGCAGTGAACCGTTGGAGACGTATGGCTACACCTTC.

The genes are TRBV27 and TRBJ1-2; D unresolved. Germline CDR1 and CDR2: MNHEY and SMNVEV (reference sequence). V lost 4 bases to trimming and J lost 4 bases, with 13 bases between them. The CDR3 contains 14 residues. In DNA, the CDR3 is TGTGCCAGCAGTTCCCCAGCTAGCAGCTATGGCTACACCTTC. Amino acid sequence: CASSSPASSYGYTF.

CDR3 in DNA: TGTGCCAGTAGCGCCGGGAGCACTGAAGCTTTCTTT. It specifies CASSAGSTEAFF. The rearrangement uses TRBV19 and TRBJ1-1; D unresolved. Germline V lookup: CDR1 LNHDA, CDR2 SQIVND (reference sequence). V lost 6 bases and J lost 4, with 9 bases in between. This CDR3 has 12 amino acids.

The chain is built from TRBV9 and TRBJ2-4; a possible D gene is TRBD2 (5 bases). Trimming removed 0 bases at V and 6 bases at J, with 13 bases between. The CDR3 sequence is 15 residues long. Looked up from germline, CDR1 is SGDLS and CDR2 is YYNGEE. The CDR3 spells CASSVGLAEGNIQYF. CDR3 DNA: TGTGCCAGCAGCGTAGGATTGGCAGAGGGAAACATTCAGTACTTC.

The CDR3 bases are TGTGCCAGCAGCCTCTCTAGCGGGACAGATACGCAGTATTTT. Protein sequence: CASSLSSGTDTQYF. The chain is built from TRBV7-2 and TRBJ2-3; 8 bases agree with TRBD2. Per the germline V gene, CDR1 is SGHTA and CDR2 is FQGNSA. V was pared by 5 bases and J by 3 bases, with 4 bases of the junction left unmatched. The CDR3 length is 14 residues.

The chain has TRBV7-2 and TRBJ2-3, with D uncertain. The CDR3 extends over 14 amino acids. Per germline, CDR1 SGHTA and CDR2 FQGNSA. Trimming removed 0 bases at V and 2 bases at J, with 6 bases between. The CDR3 region is CASSLARHTDTQYF. CDR3 bases: TGTGCCAGCAGCTTAGCTAGACACACAGATACGCAGTATTTT.

This chain joins TRBV29-1 and TRBJ1-2; 8 bases agree with TRBD1. Germline CDR1 reads SQVTM; CDR2 reads ANQGSEA. The CDR3 contains 11 residues. J gave up 7 bases and V 7 bases, and 5 bases lay outside the gene matches. CDR3 sequence reads: CSARDRSGYTF. The CDR3 DNA is TGCAGCGCCCGGGACAGGTCTGGCTACACCTTC.